This entry lists 20 T cell receptor beta chains sequenced from one sample in a study of human T cells and chemical hapten exposure. The treatment was: therapeutic diphenylcyclopropenone sensitization with weekly scalp DPC. Unique molecular identifiers were affixed to discrete cDNA molecules within the library. TCRdb analysed the reads with MiXCR anew, one entry per CDR3 protein. The sample has 3,500 to 4,500 distinct CDR3 sequences, 45% to 50% seen once. The starting material was whole blood, obtained before DPC sensitization or 2, 6, or about 24 weeks after (not recorded which). The receptors were sampled from an adult with alopecia areata. Some clones in this sample may be carry-over from other donors' samples. This table probably holds off-target reads from a library built for another chain.

Only one count was recorded for this clonotype. The V and J genes are TRBV12-3 or TRBV12-4 and TRBJ2-5, with a possible D match to TRBD1 (6 bases). The CDR3 length is 12 residues. The V gene lost 4 bases and the J gene lost 5 bases, with 8 bases spanning the gap. The CDR3 DNA follows: TGTGCCAGCAGTTGGACAGTGGAGACCCAGTACTTC. It codes for CASSWTVETQYF.

In this sample, this clonotype turned up a few times. This chain connects TRBV7-9 to TRBJ2-2; 7 positions agree with TRBD1. V lost 3 bases, J lost 1 base, and 8 bases stayed unmatched. CDR1 and CDR2 from the germline V gene are SEHNR and FQNEAQ (reference sequence). This CDR3 has 17 residues. The CDR3 region has the DNA TGTGCCAGCAGCTTTGGGCGACAGGGATTGAACACCGGGGAGCTGTTTTTT. As protein: CASSFGRQGLNTGELFF.

The gene calls are TRBV10-3 and TRBJ2-7, with D possibly being TRBD2 (5 bases). V lost 0 bases, J lost 3 bases, and 6 bases lay in between. The CDR3 is 13 residues long. Germline assignment: CDR1 ENHRY and CDR2 SYGVKD. As DNA, the CDR3 is TGTGCCATCAGTGAGTCTGAGGGCTACGAGCAGTACTTC. Amino acids: CAISESEGYEQYF.

V gene TRBV28 combines with J gene TRBJ2-3; 14 nucleotides agree with TRBD2. CDR1 is MDHEN, CDR2 SYDVKM, per germline. This CDR3 contains 18 residues. V gave up 6 bases and J gave up 4 bases; unmatched junction bases: 12. Written as DNA, the CDR3 is TGTGCCAGCAGCTTCGGGACTAGCGGGAGATGGGGCGCAGATACGCAGTATTTT. Its translation: CASSFGTSGRWGADTQYF.

The chain combines TRBV12-3 or TRBV12-4 with TRBJ2-7; 7 positions agree with TRBD2. V gave up 5 bases and J gave up 1 base; unmatched junction bases: 5. The CDR3 is 14 residues long. As DNA, the CDR3 is TGTGCCAGCAGTCCCTCCGGGGGGTCCTACGAGCAGTACTTC. It translates to CASSPSGGSYEQYF.

J is TRBJ2-3 and V is TRBV28; D gene unclear. There are 11 residues in the CDR3. The V and J ends lost 3 bases and 9 bases respectively, with 7 bases between them. CDR1 and CDR2 (germline): MDHEN, SYDVKM. In nucleotides, the CDR3 is TGTGCCAGCAGTTTCCCCCCGACGCAGTATTTT. Encoded protein: CASSFPPTQYF. The whole variable domain, filled in from reference TRBV28 and TRBJ2-3, reads DVKVTQSSRYLVKRTGEKVFLECVQDMDHENMFWYRQDPGLGLRLIYFSYDVKMKEKGDIPEGYSVSREKKERFSLILESASTNQTSMYLCASSFPPTQYFGPGTRLTVL.

The chain joins TRBV6-4 to TRBJ2-1, with TRBD1 matching over 9 bases. With 4 bases clipped from V and 6 bases from J, the junction kept 10 bases outside the gene matches. CDR3 length: 16 amino acids. Germline CDR1 reads MRHNA; CDR2 reads SNTAGT. CDR3 coding DNA: TGTGCCAGCAGTGCCCTACCGGGACAGGGAGGCAATGAGCAGTTCTTC. It yields the protein CASSALPGQGGNEQFF.

This chain connects TRBV3-1 to TRBJ2-3; tentatively, D is TRBD1 (5 bases). Germline CDR1 and CDR2: LGHDT and YNNKEL (reference sequence). The ends were cut back, 1 base at V and 2 bases at J, with 13 bases in the middle. CDR3 length equals 16 residues. The CDR3 DNA follows: TGTGCCAGCAGCCAAGGAATCAACAGGCTCACAGATACGCAGTATTTT. It yields the protein CASSQGINRLTDTQYF.

There are a few counts of this clonotype. The chain uses TRBV7-6 and TRBJ2-5; either TRBD1 or TRBD2 may supply D (5 bases each). Per the germline V gene, CDR1 is SGHVS and CDR2 is FNYEAQ. The CDR3 runs 17 residues. The V gene lost 4 bases and the J gene lost 4 bases, with 22 bases spanning the gap. CDR3 DNA: TGTGCCAGCAGCTCGACCGACGGGGCCTCGGCGAGAGAGACCCAGTACTTC. Its translation: CASSSTDGASARETQYF.

This clonotype came up a few times. CDR3 sequence reads: CASSYSTVPRSEQYF. In nucleotides, the CDR3 is TGTGCCAGCAGTTACTCCACAGTGCCAAGAAGCGAGCAGTACTTC. The rearrangement joins TRBV6-2 or TRBV6-3 to TRBJ2-7; no firm D call. Germline V CDR1 and CDR2: MNHEY, SVGEGT. The CDR3 sequence is 15 residues long. V shed 0 bases and J shed 6 bases, with 15 bases lying between them.

The V and J genes are TRBV5-6 and TRBJ2-1; 10 nucleotides match TRBD1. CDR1 SGHDT and CDR2 YYEEEE come from the germline V gene. This CDR3 spans 13 amino acids. V trimming: 4 bases; J trimming: 7 bases; junction bases outside the gene matches: 2. The CDR3 sequence is CASSPDRGNEQFF. The CDR3 nucleotides are TGTGCCAGCAGCCCGGACAGGGGGAATGAGCAGTTCTTC.

This clonotype was counted a single time. The chain carries TRBV20-1 and TRBJ2-3, with TRBD2 as a possible D gene (7 bases). Trimming left V 3 bases short and J 2 bases short, with 18 bases between. The CDR3 has 16 amino acids. CDR1 is DFQATT and CDR2 is SNEGSKA in the germline V gene (reference sequence). As DNA, the CDR3 is TGCAGTGCTAGGGGATGGGCGGGGGCCAACACAGATACGCAGTATTTT. Translated: CSARGWAGANTDTQYF.

J is TRBJ2-7 and V is TRBV7-6; D gene ambiguous. The CDR3 runs to 12 residues. V was clipped by 1 base and J by 2 bases, with 3 bases between them. The germline V gene encodes CDR1 SGHVS and CDR2 FNYEAQ. DNA of the CDR3: TGTGCCAGCAGCTTAGTGCCCTACGAGCAGTACTTC. It translates to CASSLVPYEQYF.

The chain employs TRBV18 and TRBJ1-1; D is ambiguous. CDR3 length: 14 residues. CDR1 is KGHSH and CDR2 is LQKENI in the germline V gene. V shed 0 bases and J shed 4 bases, with 9 bases lying between them. The CDR3 nucleotides read TGTGCCAGCTCACCACCAGGGCGGCTCACTGAAGCTTTCTTT. Protein: CASSPPGRLTEAFF.

The V and J genes are TRBV28 and TRBJ2-5; 10 nucleotides line up with TRBD1. CDR1 is MDHEN, CDR2 SYDVKM, per germline. This CDR3 contains 14 residues. V gave up 6 bases and J gave up 5 bases; unmatched junction bases: 6. The CDR3 loop is CASRGGQGLETQYF. CDR3 DNA sequence: TGTGCCAGCAGAGGGGGACAGGGGCTTGAGACCCAGTACTTC.

This clonotype appeared a few times. The chain uses TRBV4-3 and TRBJ2-2; D gene uncertain. The CDR3 is 13 residues long. Trimming pared 0 bases from V and 6 bases from J, leaving 5 bases between. Germline CDR1 and CDR2: LGHNA and YSLEER. DNA for the CDR3: TGCGCCAGCAGCCAAGATCGGGCCGGGGAGCTGTTTTTT. This translates into CASSQDRAGELFF.

This clonotype has a handful of counts. The rearrangement links TRBV19 to TRBJ2-3; 8 bases map to TRBD2. CDR1 is LNHDA, CDR2 SQIVND, per germline (reference sequence). The CDR3 covers 16 residues. V gave up 5 bases and J gave up 2 bases; unmatched junction bases: 9. The CDR3 loop is CASSGRASGSTDTQYF. CDR3 coding DNA: TGTGCCAGTAGTGGACGGGCTAGCGGGTCCACAGATACGCAGTATTTT.

V is TRBV6-5 and J is TRBJ1-1; the D gene is possibly TRBD1 (5 bases). CDR1 and CDR2 from the germline V gene are MNHEY and SVGAGI. This CDR3 is built from 14 residues. The germline V and J ends were trimmed by 8 bases and 3 bases, with 16 bases remaining between them. CDR3 in amino acids: CASFLLGEDTEAFF. The CDR3 bases are TGTGCCAGCTTTTTGTTAGGGGAGGACACTGAAGCTTTCTTT.

The chain carries TRBV6-5 and TRBJ1-1, with a possible D match to TRBD1 (6 bases). Trimming removed 0 bases at V and 0 bases at J, with 11 bases between. This CDR3 has 16 amino acids. CDR1 MNHEY and CDR2 SVGAGI come from the germline V gene. This CDR3 reads CASSYSTGRVNTEAFF. CDR3 bases: TGTGCCAGCAGTTACTCGACAGGCCGGGTGAACACTGAAGCTTTCTTT.

V usage is TRBV3-1 and J usage is TRBJ2-3; D possibly corresponds to TRBD2 (5 bases). Germline CDR1 is LGHDT and CDR2 is YNNKEL (reference sequence). V lost 1 base and J lost 6, with 11 bases in between. The CDR3 loop spans 14 amino acids. As DNA, the CDR3 is TGTGCCAGCAGCCAAGCGGCCACGGGGGATACGCAGTATTTT. It translates to CASSQAATGDTQYF.